This T cell receptor beta chain was captured by sequencing in a study of CD8+CD57+ T cells in acquired aplastic anemia. The sequenced patients had an expansion of CD8+CD57+ cells seen by flow cytometry. Genomic DNA provided the template from which TCR beta VDJ and CDR3 profiles were obtained. Via MiXCR, TCRdb re-called the reads, giving one row per CDR3 protein. In the table there are over 250,000 distinct CDR3 sequences, under 65% of which are singletons. The receptor's source is a human donor with aplastic anemia. Input material: sorted CD4+, CD8+, or CD8+CD57+ T cells (not recorded which) from PBMCs.

The CDR3 here is CASSLGRREQYF. The CDR3 DNA is TGTGCCAGCAGTTTGGGTCGGAGGGAGCAGTACTTC. This rearrangement joins TRBV12-3 or TRBV12-4 to TRBJ2-7; the D gene is possibly TRBD2 (5 bases). V lost 3 bases to trimming and J lost 7 bases, with 10 bases between them. This CDR3 contains 12 residues.